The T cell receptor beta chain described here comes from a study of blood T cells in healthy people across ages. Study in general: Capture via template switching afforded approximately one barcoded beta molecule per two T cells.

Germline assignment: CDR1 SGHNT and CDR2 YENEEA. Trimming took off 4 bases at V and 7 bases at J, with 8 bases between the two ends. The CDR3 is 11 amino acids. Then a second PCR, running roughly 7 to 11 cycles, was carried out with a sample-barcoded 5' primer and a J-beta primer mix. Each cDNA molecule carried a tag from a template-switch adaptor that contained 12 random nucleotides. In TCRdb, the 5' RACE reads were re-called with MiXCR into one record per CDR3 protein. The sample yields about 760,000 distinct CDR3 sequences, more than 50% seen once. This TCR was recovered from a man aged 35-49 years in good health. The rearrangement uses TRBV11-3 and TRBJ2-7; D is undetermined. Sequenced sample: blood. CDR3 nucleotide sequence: TGTGCCAGCAGCTCGATCAATGAGCAGTACTTC. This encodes CASSSINEQYF.